This T cell receptor (beta chain) was found in a study of blood T cell repertoires in COVID-19. V lost 4 bases and J 6 bases, leaving 13 bases between the germline ends. The germline CDR1 and CDR2 sequences are SGHTA and FQGNSA. The CDR3 is made up of 15 amino acids. Using immunoSEQ multiplex PCR, the repertoire was profiled, and TCRdb retains in-frame clones only, with some absent. The sample has roughly 120,000 clones, around four fifths seen once; the top ten hold about 18%. The source of this sequence is an older woman with acute or convalescent COVID-19. Sample: peripheral blood. V gene TRBV7-2 combines with J gene TRBJ1-6; D unclear. The CDR3 DNA sequence: TGTGCCAGCAGCTCCCTCGGTCGGGTTAATTCACCCCTCCACTTT. Protein sequence: CASSSLGRVNSPLHF.